What follows are 9 T cell receptor beta chains derived from one specimen sequenced in a study of T cells in Graves' hyperthyroidism and ophthalmopathy. Amplification of TCR beta CDR3 regions was performed using RNA transcripts as template. Initially, a first-round RT-PCR of the TCR CDR3 employed the HTBI primer set. TCRdb itself ran the multiplex PCR reads through MiXCR, one entry per CDR3 protein. In the table there are about 400,000 distinct CDR3 sequences, approximately 13% of which are singletons. The sample consisted of blood. These receptors all stem from a woman under 30 with Graves' hyperthyroidism.

This clonotype was seen more than once but under ten times. The chain carries TRBV7-2 and TRBJ1-6; unclear D gene. Per the germline V gene, CDR1 is SGHTA and CDR2 is FQGNSA. CDR3 length: 14 amino acids. Trimming removed 7 bases from V and 5 bases from J, with 12 bases in between. CDR3 in amino acids: CASTLDGNNSPLHF. The CDR3 DNA follows: TGTGCCAGCACCCTGGACGGTAATAATTCACCCCTCCACTTT. Based on the CDR3 plus reference TRBV7-2 and TRBJ1-6, the full variable domain is GAGVSQSPSNKVTEKGKDVELRCDPISGHTALYWYRQSLGQGLEFLIYFQGNSAPDKSGLPSDRFSAERTGGSVSTLTIQRTQQEDSAVYLCASTLDGNNSPLHFGNGTRLTVT.

A word on this clonotype: A much larger clone lies a single base off, so this may be a read error. The chain joins TRBV9 to TRBJ2-3; 11 nucleotides line up with TRBD2. Trimming removed 4 bases from V and 2 bases from J; junction bases left unmatched: 6. This CDR3 comprises 16 residues. Germline CDR1 reads SGDLS; CDR2 reads YYNGEE. For the CDR3, the DNA is TGTGCCAGCAGCTACCGACTAGCGGGGACCACAGATACGCAGTATTTT. Residues: CASSYRLAGTTDTQYF.

Only a few counts were recorded for this clonotype. The genes are TRBV12-3 or TRBV12-4 and TRBJ2-3; 8 bases agree with TRBD1. CDR3 size: 15 residues. Trimming took 6 bases from V and 2 from J; bases not matched to a gene: 7. The CDR3 here is CASRWGQENTDTQYF. CDR3 nucleotides: TGTGCCAGCAGGTGGGGACAGGAAAACACAGATACGCAGTATTTT.

This clonotype was detected many times. This chain links TRBV28 with TRBJ1-5; D uncertain. Germline V CDR1 and CDR2: MDHEN, SYDVKM. The germline V and J ends were trimmed by 4 bases and 8 bases, with 9 bases remaining between them. The CDR3 is 12 amino acids. This CDR3 is CASSSVSEPQHF. CDR3 DNA: TGTGCCAGCAGTTCCGTTAGCGAGCCCCAGCATTTT.

This clonotype occurred a few times. The chain uses TRBV7-3 and TRBJ2-1; D is possibly TRBD2 (5 bases). This CDR3 contains 15 residues. Trimming pared 1 base from V and 0 bases from J, leaving 7 bases between. Germline V CDR1 and CDR2: SGHTA, FQGTGA. CDR3: CASSLNDYSYNEQFF. The CDR3 bases are TGTGCCAGCAGCTTAAACGACTACTCCTACAATGAGCAGTTCTTC. The full variable domain, in which reference TRBV7-3 and TRBJ2-1 provide the parts outside the CDR3, is GAGVSQTPSNKVTEKGKYVELRCDPISGHTALYWYRQSLGQGPEFLIYFQGTGAADDSGLPNDRFFAVRPEGSVSTLKIQRTERGDSAVYLCASSLNDYSYNEQFFGPGTRLTVL.

A word on this clonotype: A read error may produce the germline difference seen at one junction end. This chain uses TRBV2 with TRBJ1-1, with D unresolved. Germline V gene lookup returns CDR1 SNHLY and CDR2 FYNNEI. The CDR3 covers 13 residues. The CDR3 bases are TGTCCCAGCAGCGGGATCGGACGCACTGAAGCTTTCTTT. Its translation is CPSSGIGRTEAFF.

The table lists this clonotype with many counts. This chain joins TRBV7-9 and TRBJ2-2; 8 bases align to TRBD2. Germline CDR1 and CDR2: SEHNR and FQNEAQ (reference sequence). The CDR3 contains 15 residues. Trimming took 5 bases from V and 4 from J; bases not matched to a gene: 6. In nucleotides, the CDR3 is TGTGCCAGCAGCCGGGAGGGGTTACGCACCGGGGAGCTGTTTTTT. It is translated as CASSREGLRTGELFF. The full variable domain, in which reference TRBV7-9 and TRBJ2-2 provide the parts outside the CDR3, is DTGVSQNPRHKITKRGQNVTFRCDPISEHNRLYWYRQTLGQGPEFLTYFQNEAQLEKSRLLSDRFSAERPKGSFSTLEIQRTEQGDSAMYLCASSREGLRTGELFFGEGSRLTVL.

This clonotype was counted at least ten times. The V gene is TRBV9, the J gene TRBJ2-3; 11 bases fit TRBD2. CDR1 is SGDLS and CDR2 is YYNGEE in the germline V gene. J gave up 4 bases and V 2 bases, and 6 bases lay outside the gene matches. The CDR3 spans 16 residues. The CDR3 DNA sequence: TGTGCCAGCAGCGTGGGGAGACTAGCGGGATCAGATACGCAGTATTTT. Amino acids: CASSVGRLAGSDTQYF.

Many counts were recorded for this clonotype. V usage is TRBV6-1 and J usage is TRBJ1-5; 7 bases are shared with TRBD1. Germline V gives CDR1 MNHNS, CDR2 SASEGT. V shed 0 bases, J shed 2 bases, and the junction held 7 bases outside the gene matches. The CDR3 is made up of 17 amino acids. The CDR3, as DNA: TGTGCCAGCAGTGAAGCACTACAGGGGTTAGGCAATCAGCCCCAGCATTTT. It is translated as CASSEALQGLGNQPQHF.